This passage covers 21 T cell receptor beta chains from one sample sequenced in a study of T-cell memory formation after mild COVID-19. In TCRdb, the 5' RACE reads were re-called with MiXCR into one record per CDR3 protein. The sample carries hundreds of thousands of distinct CDR3 sequences, 20% to 30% recorded once. Sequenced input: PBMCs or a T cell subset sorted from them (not recorded which). Every receptor here comes from an adult woman who had mild COVID-19 (a few samples of this study predate the infection). Cell type and time point are not known.

This rearrangement joins TRBV12-3 or TRBV12-4 to TRBJ2-1; TRBD2 matches at 14 bases. Losses at the gene ends were 6 bases for V and 12 bases for J; bases not matched to a gene: 10. The CDR3 runs to 15 residues. Here the CDR3 reads CASSTGTSGRVAQFF. The CDR3 DNA reads TGTGCCAGCAGCACCGGGACTAGCGGGAGAGTGGCGCAGTTCTTC.

This clonotype has only a few counts. A read error is possible here, since a much larger clone lies one base away. J is TRBJ2-5 and V is TRBV11-3; no reliable D call. CDR1 is SGHNT and CDR2 is YENEEA in the germline V gene. V lost 2 bases to trimming and J lost 6 bases, with 4 bases between them. The CDR3 sequence is 11 residues long. The CDR3 spells CASSLRKTQYF. The CDR3, as DNA: TGTGCCAGCAGCTTAAGGAAGACCCAGTACTTC. Full variable domain (rest looked up from reference TRBV11-3 and TRBJ2-5): EAGVVQSPRYKIIEKKQPVAFWCNPISGHNTLYWYLQNLGQGPELLIRYENEEAVDDSQLPKDRFSAERLKGVDSTLKIQPAELGDSAVYLCASSLRKTQYFGPGTRLLVL.

This sequence joins TRBV12-3 or TRBV12-4 and TRBJ2-3, with D possibly matching TRBD1 (5 bases). CDR3 size: 12 residues. Trimming cost V 6 bases and J 5 bases, with 9 bases left between them. The CDR3 reads CASSPGLDTQYF. CDR3 DNA sequence: TGTGCCAGCAGCCCAGGGTTAGATACGCAGTATTTT.

The gene calls are TRBV30 and TRBJ2-1, with TRBD2 matching 8 bases. The junction had 7 bases not matched to a gene; V was cut back by 4 bases and J by 2 bases. Germline V gene sequence: CDR1 GTSNPN, CDR2 SVGIG (reference sequence). This CDR3 region has 15 residues. This chain's CDR3 is CAWNPGLVAYNEQFF. The CDR3 DNA sequence: TGTGCCTGGAACCCGGGACTAGTGGCCTACAATGAGCAGTTCTTC.

Concerning this clonotype: A read error may explain this, as a much larger clone is one base away. The genes are TRBV5-1 and TRBJ2-3; D is uncertain. Deletions cut 3 bases from V and 2 bases from J, with 4 bases between. The CDR3 sequence is 12 residues long. Germline CDR1 reads SGHRS; CDR2 reads YFSETQ. CDR3: CASSSPTDTQYF. DNA of the CDR3: TGCGCCAGCAGCTCACCCACAGATACGCAGTATTTT.

This chain links TRBV18 with TRBJ1-2; 7 bases fit TRBD1. Unmatched junction bases numbered 10, after V lost 6 bases and J lost 3 bases. Germline assignment: CDR1 KGHSH and CDR2 LQKENI. The CDR3 sequence is 15 residues long. The DNA of the CDR3 is TGTGCCAGCTCGCAACGACAGGGCCCCGACTATGGCTACACCTTC. It specifies CASSQRQGPDYGYTF.

The chain recombines TRBV6-1 with TRBJ1-2; the match to TRBD1 covers 10 bases. CDR3 size: 16 residues. Trimming cost V 9 bases and J 6 bases; bases outside gene matches: 16. Germline-derived CDR1 and CDR2 are MNHNS and SASEGT. The CDR3 DNA reads as TGTGCCAGTCTGCCGGGACAGGGGCCCACCCTAGATGGCTACACCTTC. It yields the protein CASLPGQGPTLDGYTF.

Only a few counts were recorded for this clonotype. The V and J genes are TRBV4-2 and TRBJ2-5, with 10 positions matching TRBD2. V lost 0 bases and J lost 5; bases outside the gene matches: 6. CDR3 length equals 16 residues. CDR1 and CDR2 (germline): LGHNA, YNFKEQ. CDR3 sequence: CASSQDRPAGGETQYF. The CDR3, as DNA: TGTGCCAGCAGCCAAGATCGGCCAGCGGGAGGGGAGACCCAGTACTTC.

This clonotype turned up a few times. The chain links TRBV5-1 to TRBJ2-2; the D gene is possibly TRBD2 (6 bases). Germline V gene lookup returns CDR1 SGHRS and CDR2 YFSETQ. Trimming took 4 bases from V and 6 from J, leaving 10 bases between them. The CDR3 loop spans 13 amino acids. The CDR3 sequence is CASSIWGAGELFF. The CDR3 DNA reads TGCGCCAGCAGCATATGGGGGGCCGGGGAGCTGTTTTTT. The complete variable domain, with remaining parts taken from reference TRBV5-1 and TRBJ2-2, reads KAGVTQTPRYLIKTRGQQVTLSCSPISGHRSVSWYQQTPGQGLQFLFEYFSETQRNKGNFPGRFSGRQFSNSRSEMNVSTLELGDSALYLCASSIWGAGELFFGEGSRLTVL.

This clonotype was observed a few times. This rearrangement joins TRBV19 to TRBJ2-1; no clear D gene. The ends were cut back, 1 base at V and 8 bases at J, with 15 bases in the middle. The V gene's germline CDR1 is LNHDA and CDR2 SQIVND (reference sequence). The CDR3 runs 15 residues. CDR3 in DNA: TGTGCCAGTAGTATAGCCTCGCCTAGTATAGATGAGCAGTTCTTC. Amino acid sequence: CASSIASPSIDEQFF.

This clonotype is a singleton in its sample. The chain is built from TRBV30 and TRBJ1-1; TRBD1 is a possible D gene (5 bases). CDR3 length: 14 amino acids. Germline V gene lookup returns CDR1 GTSNPN and CDR2 SVGIG (reference sequence). V was shortened by 0 bases and J by 1 base, with 9 bases between the two germline ends. CDR3 sequence reads: CAWSVTQENTEAFF. The CDR3 DNA sequence: TGTGCCTGGAGTGTAACACAGGAGAACACTGAAGCTTTCTTT.

The chain combines TRBV6-2 or TRBV6-3 with TRBJ2-7; 12 nucleotides align to TRBD2. Germline trimming cut 6 bases from V and 7 bases from J; bases unmatched to any gene: 4. Germline-derived CDR1 and CDR2 are MNHEY and SVGEGT. This CDR3 region has 13 residues. The CDR3: CASSQTSGREQYF. The CDR3 nucleotides are TGTGCCAGCAGCCAGACTAGCGGGAGAGAGCAGTACTTC.

This clonotype has more than one count but fewer than ten. The rearrangement links TRBV7-9 to TRBJ2-2, with 9 bases fitting TRBD2. Germline-derived CDR1 and CDR2 are SEHNR and FQNEAQ (reference sequence). The junction had 5 bases not matched to a gene; V was cut back by 0 bases and J by 3 bases. The length of the CDR3 is 17 residues. This chain's CDR3 is CASSLAPAGGDTGELFF. CDR3 DNA sequence: TGTGCCAGCAGCTTAGCCCCAGCGGGGGGAGACACCGGGGAGCTGTTTTTT. Combining the CDR3 with reference TRBV7-9 and TRBJ2-2 gives the whole variable domain DTGVSQNPRHKITKRGQNVTFRCDPISEHNRLYWYRQTLGQGPEFLTYFQNEAQLEKSRLLSDRFSAERPKGSFSTLEIQRTEQGDSAMYLCASSLAPAGGDTGELFFGEGSRLTVL.

The rearrangement links TRBV21-1 to TRBJ2-3; the table's D call TRBD1 went unverified against the DNA. TRBV21-1 counts as a pseudogene. The CDR3 is made up of 18 amino acids. The CDR3 reads CASSPTSLDSRFTDTQYF. CDR3 sequence (DNA): TGTGCCAGCAGCCCCACGAGCCTGGACAGTAGGTTCACAGATACGCAGTATTTT.

This chain uses TRBV3-1 with TRBJ2-1; the match to TRBD2 covers 8 bases. The V gene end was trimmed by 4 bases and the J gene end by 5 bases; junction bases not matched to a gene: 10. Germline assignment: CDR1 LGHDT and CDR2 YNNKEL (reference sequence). This CDR3 is built from 16 residues. CDR3 sequence reads: CASSPGGGRGHNEQFF. The CDR3 nucleotides are TGTGCCAGCAGCCCCGGGGGGGGCCGGGGGCACAATGAGCAGTTCTTC.

This clonotype was picked up a small number of times. The genes are TRBV30 and TRBJ2-7, with a possible D match to TRBD1 (5 bases). Trimming left V 4 bases short and J 2 bases short, with 15 bases between. The CDR3 is 14 residues long. Looked up from germline, CDR1 is GTSNPN and CDR2 is SVGIG (reference sequence). CDR3 in DNA: TGTGCCTGGACCATCCCCCGACAGCCCTACGAGCAGTACTTC. Amino acids: CAWTIPRQPYEQYF.

In the case of this clonotype: One end of the junction does not line up with germline, which may come from a read error. The CDR3 DNA reads TGTGCCAGCAGATACTGGTGGGACAGCAAAAACATTCAGTACTTC. This translates into CASRYWWDSKNIQYF. This sequence joins TRBV6-2 or TRBV6-3 and TRBJ2-4, with 7 bases lining up with TRBD1. CDR3 length: 15 amino acids. The V gene's germline CDR1 is MNHEY and CDR2 SVGEGT.

The V call is TRBV28, the J call TRBJ2-1, with 7 bases fitting TRBD2. The CDR3 runs 17 residues. Germline trimming cut 6 bases from V and 1 base from J; bases unmatched to any gene: 12. Looked up from germline, CDR1 is MDHEN and CDR2 is SYDVKM. For the CDR3, the DNA is TGTGCCAGCAGCGGAAATTACGGGAGGACATCCTACAATGAGCAGTTCTTC. Its protein is CASSGNYGRTSYNEQFF.

The V and J genes are TRBV6-4 and TRBJ1-1, with no clear D. This CDR3 contains 16 residues. Germline V gene sequence: CDR1 MRHNA, CDR2 SNTAGT. V was pared by 6 bases and J by 3 bases, with 20 bases between. The CDR3 coding sequence is TGTGCCAGCAGGGCCGGGAACTCTCTAACGTACACTGAAGCTTTCTTT. The encoded protein is CASRAGNSLTYTEAFF.

V usage is TRBV7-9 and J usage is TRBJ1-4; TRBD1 is a possible D gene (5 bases). This CDR3 is built from 17 residues. Germline CDR1 SEHNR, CDR2 FQNEAQ (reference sequence). V was shortened by 5 bases and J by 0 bases, with 16 bases between the two germline ends. For the CDR3, the DNA is TGTGCCAGCAGCCCCGGCTCAGGGATTGCAACTAATGAAAAACTGTTTTTT. It yields the protein CASSPGSGIATNEKLFF. The whole variable domain, filled in from reference TRBV7-9 and TRBJ1-4, reads DTGVSQNPRHKITKRGQNVTFRCDPISEHNRLYWYRQTLGQGPEFLTYFQNEAQLEKSRLLSDRFSAERPKGSFSTLEIQRTEQGDSAMYLCASSPGSGIATNEKLFFGSGTQLSVL.

This chain uses TRBV20-1 with TRBJ1-1; 10 nucleotides agree with TRBD1. The germline CDR1 and CDR2 sequences are DFQATT and SNEGSKA (reference sequence). The CDR3 is 14 residues long. V shed 2 bases and J 6 bases; nucleotides not matched to a gene: 6. CDR3 bases: TGCAGTGCTAGACACCGGGACAGGGGACCTGAAGCTTTCTTT. Residues: CSARHRDRGPEAFF.